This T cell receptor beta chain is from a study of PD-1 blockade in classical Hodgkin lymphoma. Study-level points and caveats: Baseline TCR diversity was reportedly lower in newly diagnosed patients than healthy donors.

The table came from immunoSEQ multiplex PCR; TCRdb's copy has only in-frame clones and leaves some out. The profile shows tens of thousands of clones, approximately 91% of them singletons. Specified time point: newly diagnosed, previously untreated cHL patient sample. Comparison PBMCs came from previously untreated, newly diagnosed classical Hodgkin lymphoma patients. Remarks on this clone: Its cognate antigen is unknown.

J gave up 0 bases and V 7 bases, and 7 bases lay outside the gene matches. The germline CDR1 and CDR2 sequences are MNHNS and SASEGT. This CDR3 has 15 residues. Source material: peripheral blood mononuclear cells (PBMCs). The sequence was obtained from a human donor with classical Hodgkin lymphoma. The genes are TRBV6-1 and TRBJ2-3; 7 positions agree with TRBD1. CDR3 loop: CASTDRGPSTDTQYF. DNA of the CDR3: TGTGCCAGCACTGATAGGGGGCCGAGCACAGATACGCAGTATTTT.